Listed below are T cell receptor beta chains from one sample, sequenced in a study of blood T cells in healthy people across ages. TCRdb re-derived calls from the 5' RACE reads in MiXCR, one entry per CDR3 protein. The table has 1.6 million or so distinct CDR3 sequences, roughly 32% seen once. Sequencing was performed on blood. Receptors originate from a woman aged 25 to 39 in good health. CDR3s leave out the opening cysteine and the closing phenylalanine or tryptophan.

>TRBV7-2|TRBJ2-7|11
ASSPHRTYEQY
>TRBV10-1|TRBJ1-1|13
ASSESRGAGREAF
>TRBV5-1|TRBJ2-7|12
ASSLRDLEYEQY
>TRBV7-8|TRBJ2-2|12
ASKGAFGTGELF
>TRBV9|NA|15
ASSVAPPGDYHCEQY
>TRBV7-8|TRBJ2-3|13
ASSLEGTSTDTQY
>TRBV29-1|TRBJ1-2|12
SVEDQGGSYGYT
>TRBV7-2|TRBJ1-5|13
ASSLVYGSNQPQH
>TRBV4-1|TRBJ2-7|15
ASSQDLKGLAAYEQY
>TRBV14|TRBJ2-1|16
ASSHGPLTSGRNNEQF
>TRBV27|TRBJ2-1|14
ASSLSWRGLWSEQF
>TRBV9|TRBJ1-2|11
ASSDPRGHGYT
>TRBV28|TRBJ2-3|15
ASRTSGTGGGKDTQY
>TRBV4-1|TRBJ2-3|11
ASSQGARDTQY